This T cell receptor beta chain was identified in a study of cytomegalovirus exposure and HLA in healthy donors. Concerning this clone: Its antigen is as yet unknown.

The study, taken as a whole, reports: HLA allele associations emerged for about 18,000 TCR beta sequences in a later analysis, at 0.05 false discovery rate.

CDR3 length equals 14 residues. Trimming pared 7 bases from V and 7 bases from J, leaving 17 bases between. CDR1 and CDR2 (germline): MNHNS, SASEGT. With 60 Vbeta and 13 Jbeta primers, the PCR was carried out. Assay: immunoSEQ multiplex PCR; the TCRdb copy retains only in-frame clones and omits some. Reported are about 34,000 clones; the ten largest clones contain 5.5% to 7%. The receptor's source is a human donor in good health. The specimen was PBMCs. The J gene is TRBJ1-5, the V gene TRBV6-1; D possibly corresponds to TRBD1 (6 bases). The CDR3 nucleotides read TGTGCCAGCAAGGAGATTCAGGGGCGGCAGCCCCAGCATTTT. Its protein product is CASKEIQGRQPQHF.